Presented here are 24 T cell receptor beta chains from one specimen sequenced in a study of naive and memory T cell subsets. Whole-study findings and limits: A few larger clonotypes appeared in naive repertoires, especially CD8, possibly memory cells re-expressing CD45RA.

Their antigens remain unidentified. Two oligonucleotides, mixed equimolar, formed the beta constant-region primer covering TRBC1 and TRBC2. Ligated cDNA was amplified by four rounds of PCR with nested alpha and beta constant-region primers and SP2. One entry per CDR3 protein results from TCRdb running MiXCR on the UMI-ligation and nested PCR reads. Altogether 120,000 to 150,000 distinct CDR3 sequences are present, under 25% being singletons, with the ten largest covering 0.5% to 0.75%. The material sequenced was naive CD8+ T cells from blood. Source of these receptors: a human donor in good health.

The genes are TRBV27 and TRBJ1-4, with D maybe TRBD1 (5 bases). The CDR3 contains 14 residues. V was pared by 6 bases and J by 7 bases, with 15 bases between. Germline V gene data show CDR1 as MNHEY and CDR2 as SMNVEV (reference sequence). The CDR3 DNA sequence: TGTGCCAGCAGCTCCTCGGGGGTGCCTGAAAAACTGTTTTTT. Its translation: CASSSSGVPEKLFF.

This clonotype has at least ten counts. The rearrangement links TRBV28 to TRBJ1-1; D uncertain. V dropped 4 bases and J dropped 0 bases, with 9 bases sitting between them. Germline CDR1 and CDR2: MDHEN and SYDVKM. CDR3 length: 14 residues. CDR3 sequence: CASSWVYMNTEAFF. The CDR3, as DNA: TGTGCCAGCAGTTGGGTCTACATGAACACTGAAGCTTTCTTT. Full variable domain (remainder filled in from reference TRBV28 and TRBJ1-1): DVKVTQSSRYLVKRTGEKVFLECVQDMDHENMFWYRQDPGLGLRLIYFSYDVKMKEKGDIPEGYSVSREKKERFSLILESASTNQTSMYLCASSWVYMNTEAFFGQGTRLTVV.

The gene calls are TRBV3-1 and TRBJ2-5; the D gene is possibly TRBD2 (6 bases). V shed 0 bases and J shed 3 bases, with 11 bases lying between them. Germline assignment: CDR1 LGHDT and CDR2 YNNKEL (reference sequence). There are 15 residues in the CDR3. CDR3 region: CASSQEGAGKETQYF. CDR3 sequence (DNA): TGTGCCAGCAGCCAAGAAGGGGCGGGAAAAGAGACCCAGTACTTC.

The V gene is TRBV29-1, the J gene TRBJ1-1; no reliable D call. This CDR3 contains 10 residues. Between the trimmed V and J ends, which lost 4 bases and 7 bases, there was a span of 7 bases. Germline V lookup: CDR1 SQVTM, CDR2 ANQGSEA. The DNA for the CDR3 is TGCAGCGTTGGCACAGTTGAAGCTTTCTTT. Amino acids: CSVGTVEAFF.

This clonotype was detected only a few times. This rearrangement joins TRBV28 to TRBJ2-7; TRBD2 is a possible D gene (5 bases). Germline CDR1 is MDHEN and CDR2 is SYDVKM. This CDR3 has 16 amino acids. V dropped 2 bases and J dropped 0 bases, with 14 bases sitting between them. CDR3 amino acids: CASSLAVSGLSYEQYF. The DNA for the CDR3 is TGTGCCAGCAGTTTAGCCGTGTCAGGACTCTCCTACGAGCAGTACTTC.

This clonotype was picked up a small number of times. The chain couples TRBV7-9 to TRBJ2-1, with D maybe TRBD2 (6 bases). The CDR3 covers 12 residues. Germline lookup yields CDR1 SEHNR and CDR2 FQNEAQ (reference sequence). The V end was cut by 2 bases, the J end by 10 bases, with 9 bases between. The CDR3, as DNA: TGTGCCAGCAGCTTACCGGGGGAGGAGCAGTTCTTC. Translation gives CASSLPGEEQFF.

This clonotype was detected only a few times. The chain recombines TRBV27 with TRBJ2-7, with D possibly being TRBD2 (5 bases). The CDR3 extends over 13 amino acids. CDR1 is MNHEY and CDR2 is SMNVEV in the germline V gene (reference sequence). V gave up 3 bases and J gave up 2 bases, with 8 bases separating them. DNA of the CDR3: TGTGCCAGCAGTTTTCGAGGGACCTACGAGCAGTACTTC. Amino acids: CASSFRGTYEQYF.

This clonotype was detected only a few times. The rearrangement uses TRBV29-1 and TRBJ2-7; 8 positions match TRBD1. The CDR3 consists of 15 residues. From germline, CDR1 is SQVTM and CDR2 ANQGSEA. The V gene end was trimmed by 3 bases and the J gene end by 0 bases; junction bases not matched to a gene: 7. CDR3 nucleotide sequence: TGCAGCGTTGACCTAGGACAGGGAAGCTCCTACGAGCAGTACTTC. Its translation: CSVDLGQGSSYEQYF.

There are a few counts of this clonotype. The gene calls are TRBV25-1 and TRBJ1-2, with unresolved D. This CDR3 comprises 15 residues. The V gene lost 0 bases and the J gene lost 4 bases, with 12 bases spanning the gap. The V gene's germline CDR1 is MGHDK and CDR2 SYGVNS. CDR3 region: CASSEYFEFGYGYTF. DNA of the CDR3: TGTGCCAGCAGTGAATATTTCGAGTTCGGCTATGGCTACACCTTC.

The V gene is TRBV6-5, the J gene TRBJ1-2; 8 nucleotides match TRBD1. The V gene's germline CDR1 is MNHEY and CDR2 SVGAGI. This CDR3 has 12 residues. Unmatched junction bases numbered 2, after V lost 2 bases and J lost 9 bases. The CDR3 region has the DNA TGTGCCAGCAGTTACGGACAGGGAAGCTACACCTTC. Its translation is CASSYGQGSYTF.

A few counts support this clonotype. V gene TRBV5-5 combines with J gene TRBJ1-1; TRBD1 matches at 11 bases. This CDR3 has 15 residues. The germline gives CDR1 SGHKS, CDR2 YYEKEE (reference sequence). Germline trimming cut 4 bases from V and 4 bases from J; bases unmatched to any gene: 6. DNA of the CDR3: TGTGCCAGCAGCATGGGACAGGGGGGTGGCACTGAAGCTTTCTTT. It is translated as CASSMGQGGGTEAFF.

This clonotype has only one observation. The rearrangement links TRBV13 to TRBJ2-5, with D perhaps matching TRBD1 (5 bases). Trimming cost V 1 base and J 5 bases, with 8 bases left between them. This CDR3 comprises 13 residues. Germline assignment: CDR1 PRHDT and CDR2 FYEKMQ (reference sequence). CDR3 DNA: TGTGCCAGCAGCTTAGAAGGGGTTGAGACCCAGTACTTC. Residues: CASSLEGVETQYF.

The chain employs TRBV2 and TRBJ2-3, with 7 bases fitting TRBD2. Looked up from germline, CDR1 is SNHLY and CDR2 is FYNNEI. The trim removed 1 base at V and 6 bases at J, leaving 10 bases unmatched. There are 16 residues in the CDR3. The CDR3 DNA reads TGTGCCAGCAGTGAAGGGTGGCTAGCGGAGAGGGATACGCAGTATTTT. It yields the protein CASSEGWLAERDTQYF.

V gene TRBV9 combines with J gene TRBJ2-3; 9 bases are a match to TRBD1. Looked up from germline, CDR1 is SGDLS and CDR2 is YYNGEE. J gave up 6 bases and V 3 bases, and 5 bases lay outside the gene matches. The CDR3 is 14 amino acids. CDR3 DNA: TGTGCCAGCAGCGAGGGACAGGGAGTGGATACGCAGTATTTT. This codes for CASSEGQGVDTQYF. The whole variable domain, remainder taken from reference TRBV9 and TRBJ2-3, is DSGVTQTPKHLITATGQRVTLRCSPRSGDLSVYWYQQSLDQGLQFLIQYYNGEERAKGNILERFSAQQFPDLHSELNLSSLELGDSALYFCASSEGQGVDTQYFGPGTRLTVL.

The chain has TRBV27 and TRBJ2-1, with a tentative D call TRBD2 (7 bases). The ends were cut back, 4 bases at V and 9 bases at J, with 16 bases in the middle. This CDR3 region has 14 residues. The germline V gene has CDR1 MNHEY and CDR2 SMNVEV (reference sequence). The CDR3 spells CASSWGLAVGEQFF. The CDR3 region has the DNA TGTGCCAGCAGTTGGGGGCTAGCGGTGGGTGAGCAGTTCTTC.

The chain links TRBV28 to TRBJ1-2; perhaps TRBD1 as D (6 bases). The CDR3 totals 16 residues. V was cut by 2 bases and J by 3 bases, with 16 bases left in between. Germline values: CDR1 MDHEN, CDR2 SYDVKM. CDR3 bases: TGTGCCAGCAGTTTAGATCAACAGGGTTGGGACTATGGCTACACCTTC. It is translated as CASSLDQQGWDYGYTF.

This clonotype was counted a few times. This chain uses TRBV27 with TRBJ2-7; D gene unclear. The CDR3 spans 18 residues. V was pared by 6 bases and J by 2 bases, with 26 bases between. CDR1 and CDR2 (germline): MNHEY, SMNVEV (reference sequence). The CDR3 sequence: CASSHVPGQTKKTYEQYF. The CDR3 DNA follows: TGTGCCAGCAGCCACGTCCCGGGCCAAACTAAGAAGACCTACGAGCAGTACTTC.

V usage is TRBV20-1 and J usage is TRBJ2-7, with a weak D call TRBD2 (5 bases). The V gene's germline CDR1 is DFQATT and CDR2 SNEGSKA (reference sequence). Trimming took 5 bases from V and 0 from J, leaving 11 bases between them. The CDR3 runs 13 residues. The CDR3 region has the DNA TGCAGTGCTGGAACGGGGAGCTCCTACGAGCAGTACTTC. Its protein product is CSAGTGSSYEQYF.

The chain couples TRBV12-3 or TRBV12-4 to TRBJ2-7; tentatively, D is TRBD2 (5 bases). The CDR3 is 16 residues long. The germline V and J ends were trimmed by 3 bases and 3 bases, with 18 bases remaining between them. CDR3 DNA sequence: TGTGCCAGCAGTTTTCAGGTAGAGGGAAAGGGCTACGAGCAGTACTTC. Protein: CASSFQVEGKGYEQYF.

This clonotype came up a few times. The V call is TRBV6-2 or TRBV6-3, the J call TRBJ2-6; D not resolved. Trimming stripped 6 bases from V and 3 bases from J, with 12 bases between. The CDR3 has 15 amino acids. Looked up from germline, CDR1 is MNHEY and CDR2 is SVGEGT. DNA of the CDR3: TGTGCCAGCAGCCGGCAGCCCGATGGGGCCAACGTCCTGACTTTC. Its translation: CASSRQPDGANVLTF.

This clonotype was picked up a small number of times. The rearrangement joins TRBV9 to TRBJ2-5; D perhaps matches TRBD1 (6 bases). CDR3 length: 12 amino acids. Germline CDR1 is SGDLS and CDR2 is YYNGEE. V lost 6 bases, J lost 4 bases, and 10 bases lay in between. Here the CDR3 DNA reads TGTGCCAGCAAGGGGGACGGAGAGACCCAGTACTTC. Translating it yields CASKGDGETQYF.

This clonotype was found a few times. The chain employs TRBV28 and TRBJ2-1; tentatively, D is TRBD1 (5 bases). This CDR3 has 14 residues. Germline assignment: CDR1 MDHEN and CDR2 SYDVKM. The ends were cut back, 3 bases at V and 5 bases at J, with 11 bases in the middle. The CDR3 spells CASSLGPDDNEQFF. In nucleotides, the CDR3 is TGTGCCAGCAGTTTGGGGCCGGACGACAATGAGCAGTTCTTC.

The genes are TRBV18 and TRBJ2-7; 8 bases are shared with TRBD1. V was pared by 6 bases and J by 2 bases, with 9 bases of the junction left unmatched. CDR1 is KGHSH, CDR2 LQKENI, per germline. This CDR3 spans 15 amino acids. The CDR3 loop reads CASSLTGTGPYEQYF. The CDR3 DNA follows: TGTGCCAGCTCTCTCACCGGGACAGGCCCCTACGAGCAGTACTTC.

Only a few counts were recorded for this clonotype. The genes are TRBV2 and TRBJ1-6; no firm D call. The CDR3 loop spans 17 amino acids. The V gene's germline CDR1 is SNHLY and CDR2 FYNNEI. V lost 0 bases to trimming and J lost 1 base, with 10 bases between them. CDR3 DNA sequence: TGTGCCAGCAGTGAAGCCTCGGTTTGGTCCTATAATTCACCCCTCCACTTT. It yields the protein CASSEASVWSYNSPLHF.